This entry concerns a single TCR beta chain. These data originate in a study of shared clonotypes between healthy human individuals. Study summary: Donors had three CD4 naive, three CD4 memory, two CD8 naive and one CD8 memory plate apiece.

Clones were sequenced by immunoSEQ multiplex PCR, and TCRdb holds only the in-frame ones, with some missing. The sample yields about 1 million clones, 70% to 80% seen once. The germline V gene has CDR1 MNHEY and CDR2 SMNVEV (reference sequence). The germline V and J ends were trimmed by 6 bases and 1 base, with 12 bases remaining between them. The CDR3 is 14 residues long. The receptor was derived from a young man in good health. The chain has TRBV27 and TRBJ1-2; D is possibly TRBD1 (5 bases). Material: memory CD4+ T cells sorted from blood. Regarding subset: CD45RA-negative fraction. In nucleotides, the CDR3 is TGTGCCAGCAGACCGGGGGGGGTTAACTATGGCTACACCTTC. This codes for CASRPGGVNYGYTF.